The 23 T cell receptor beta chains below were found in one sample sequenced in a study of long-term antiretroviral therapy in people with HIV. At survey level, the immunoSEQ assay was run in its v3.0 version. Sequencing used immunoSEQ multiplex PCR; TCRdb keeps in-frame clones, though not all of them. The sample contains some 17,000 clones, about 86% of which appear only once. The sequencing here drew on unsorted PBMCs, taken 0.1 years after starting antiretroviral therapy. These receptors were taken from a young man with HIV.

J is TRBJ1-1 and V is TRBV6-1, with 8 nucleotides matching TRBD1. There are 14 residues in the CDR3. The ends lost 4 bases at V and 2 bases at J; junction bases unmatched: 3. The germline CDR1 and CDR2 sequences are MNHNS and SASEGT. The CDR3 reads CASSVQGANTEAFF. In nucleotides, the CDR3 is TGTGCCAGCAGTGTTCAGGGGGCTAACACTGAAGCTTTCTTT.

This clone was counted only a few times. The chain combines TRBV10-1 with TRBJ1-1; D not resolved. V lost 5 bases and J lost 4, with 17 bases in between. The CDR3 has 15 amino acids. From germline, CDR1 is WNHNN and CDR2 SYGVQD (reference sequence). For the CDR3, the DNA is TGCGCCAGCAGTAAAAACCCCGCGTATTGCACTGAAGCTTTCTTT. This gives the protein CASSKNPAYCTEAFF.

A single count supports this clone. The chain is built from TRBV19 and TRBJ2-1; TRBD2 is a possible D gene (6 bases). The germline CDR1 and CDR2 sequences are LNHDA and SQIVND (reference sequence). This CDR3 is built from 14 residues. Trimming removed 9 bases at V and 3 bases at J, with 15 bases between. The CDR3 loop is CASNKHGGYNEQFF. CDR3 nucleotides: TGTGCCAGCAACAAGCACGGGGGCTACAATGAGCAGTTCTTC.

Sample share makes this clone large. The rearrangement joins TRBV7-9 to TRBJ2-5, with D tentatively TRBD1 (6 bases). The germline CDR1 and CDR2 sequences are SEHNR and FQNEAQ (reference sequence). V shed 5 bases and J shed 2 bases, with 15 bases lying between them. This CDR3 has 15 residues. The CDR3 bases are TGTGCCAGCAGCCTCGCTTGGGGGCGGCAAGAGACCCAGTACTTC. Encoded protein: CASSLAWGRQETQYF.

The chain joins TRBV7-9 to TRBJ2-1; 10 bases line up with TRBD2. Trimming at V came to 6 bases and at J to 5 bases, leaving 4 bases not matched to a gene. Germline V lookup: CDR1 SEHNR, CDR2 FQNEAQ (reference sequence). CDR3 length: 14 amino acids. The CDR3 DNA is TGTGCCAGCAGGGCAAGCGGGAGGGACAATGAGCAGTTCTTC. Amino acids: CASRASGRDNEQFF.

This CDR3 is CASSYSITSPGELFF. In nucleotides, the CDR3 is TGTGCCAGCAGTTACTCGATCACTAGTCCCGGGGAGCTGTTTTTT. The chain employs TRBV6-5 and TRBJ2-2, with D possibly TRBD2 on 5 matching bases. CDR3 size: 15 residues. CDR1 MNHEY and CDR2 SVGAGI come from the germline V gene. V lost 0 bases and J 6 bases, leaving 11 bases between the germline ends.

The CDR3 DNA reads as TGTGCCAGAGGACCTAGCGGAACGGGGGGCGGAGAGCAGTACTTC. Amino acid sequence: CARGPSGTGGGEQYF. The chain employs TRBV27 and TRBJ2-7; a weak D match, TRBD2 (7 bases). Per germline, CDR1 MNHEY and CDR2 SMNVEV (reference sequence). The CDR3 consists of 15 residues. V lost 9 bases, J lost 7 bases, and 25 bases lay in between.

The CDR3 region is CSAGKGTEAFF. For the CDR3, the DNA is TGCAGTGCGGGTAAGGGGACTGAAGCTTTCTTT. The rearrangement links TRBV20-1 to TRBJ1-1; D may be TRBD1 (5 bases). V lost 6 bases, J lost 5 bases, and 10 bases lay in between. Germline assignment: CDR1 DFQATT and CDR2 SNEGSKA (reference sequence). The CDR3 length is 11 residues.

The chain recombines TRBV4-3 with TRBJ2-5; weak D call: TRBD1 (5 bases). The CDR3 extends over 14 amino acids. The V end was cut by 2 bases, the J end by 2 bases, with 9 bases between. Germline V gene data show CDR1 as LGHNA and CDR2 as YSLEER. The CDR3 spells CASSQIRGQETQYF. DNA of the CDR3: TGCGCCAGCAGCCAAATAAGGGGACAAGAGACCCAGTACTTC.

The CDR3 spells CAWSAHPGQGTEAFF. In DNA, the CDR3 is TGTGCCTGGAGTGCCCACCCAGGACAGGGCACTGAAGCTTTCTTT. The V gene is TRBV30, the J gene TRBJ1-1; 8 nucleotides match TRBD1. In germline, CDR1 is GTSNPN, CDR2 SVGIG (reference sequence). CDR3 length: 15 amino acids. J lost 4 bases, V lost 1 base, and 8 bases had no gene match.

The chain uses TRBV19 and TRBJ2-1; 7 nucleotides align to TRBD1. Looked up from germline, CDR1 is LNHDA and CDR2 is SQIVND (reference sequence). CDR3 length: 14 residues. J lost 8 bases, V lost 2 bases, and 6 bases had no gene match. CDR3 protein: CASSITGTADEQFF. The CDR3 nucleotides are TGTGCCAGTAGTATAACCGGGACAGCCGATGAGCAGTTCTTC.

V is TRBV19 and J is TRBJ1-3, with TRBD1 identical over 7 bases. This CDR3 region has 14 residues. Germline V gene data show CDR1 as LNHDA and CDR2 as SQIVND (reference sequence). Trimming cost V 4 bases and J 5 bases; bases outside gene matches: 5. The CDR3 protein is CASSTIQGRNTIYF. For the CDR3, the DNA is TGTGCCAGTAGTACCATACAGGGGAGAAACACCATATATTTT. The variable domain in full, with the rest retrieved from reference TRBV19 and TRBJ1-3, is DGGITQSPKYLFRKEGQNVTLSCEQNLNHDAMYWYRQDPGQGLRLIYYSQIVNDFQKGDIAEGYSVSREKKESFPLTVTSAQKNPTAFYLCASSTIQGRNTIYFGEGSWLTVV.

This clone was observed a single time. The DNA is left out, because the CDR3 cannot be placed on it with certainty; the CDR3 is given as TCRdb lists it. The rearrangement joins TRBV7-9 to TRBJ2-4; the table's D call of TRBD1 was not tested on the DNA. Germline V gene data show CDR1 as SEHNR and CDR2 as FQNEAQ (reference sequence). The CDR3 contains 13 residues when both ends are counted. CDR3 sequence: CASSSAEWGQGSF.

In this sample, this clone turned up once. CDR3 in amino acids: CATSRGGAEAFF. CDR3 in DNA: TGTGCCACCAGCAGAGGAGGCGCTGAAGCTTTCTTT. The V gene is TRBV15, the J gene TRBJ1-1, with D uncertain. The CDR3 extends over 12 amino acids. Germline loops: CDR1 LNHNV, CDR2 YYDKDF (reference sequence). Trimming left V 1 base short and J 6 bases short, with 6 bases between.

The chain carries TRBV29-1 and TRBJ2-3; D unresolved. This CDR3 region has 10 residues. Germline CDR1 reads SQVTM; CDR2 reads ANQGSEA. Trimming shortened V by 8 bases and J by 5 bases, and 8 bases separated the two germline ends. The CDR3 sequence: CSIRGDTQYF. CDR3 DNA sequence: TGCAGCATCCGAGGAGATACGCAGTATTTT.

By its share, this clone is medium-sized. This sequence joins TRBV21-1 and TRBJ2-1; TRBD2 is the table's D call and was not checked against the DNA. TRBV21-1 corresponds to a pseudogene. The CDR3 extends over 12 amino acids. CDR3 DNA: TGTGCCAGCAGCAAAGGCGGGGGTGAGCAGTTCTTC. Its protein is CASSKGGGEQFF.

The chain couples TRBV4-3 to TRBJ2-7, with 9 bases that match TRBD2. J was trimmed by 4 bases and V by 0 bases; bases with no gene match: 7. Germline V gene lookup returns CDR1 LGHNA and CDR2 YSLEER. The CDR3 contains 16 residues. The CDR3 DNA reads TGCGCCAGCAGCCAAGATCTGACTAGCGGCGTATACGAGCAGTACTTC. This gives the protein CASSQDLTSGVYEQYF.

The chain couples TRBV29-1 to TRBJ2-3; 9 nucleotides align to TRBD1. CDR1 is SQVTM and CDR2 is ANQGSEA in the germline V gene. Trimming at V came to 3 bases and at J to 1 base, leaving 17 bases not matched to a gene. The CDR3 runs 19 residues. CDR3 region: CSVDYRHRDRASGTDTQYF. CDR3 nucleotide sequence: TGCAGCGTTGACTATCGGCACCGGGACAGGGCCTCGGGCACAGATACGCAGTATTTT.

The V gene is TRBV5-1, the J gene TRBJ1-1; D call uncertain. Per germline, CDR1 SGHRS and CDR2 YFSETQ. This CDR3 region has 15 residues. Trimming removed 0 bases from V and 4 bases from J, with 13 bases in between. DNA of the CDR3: TGCGCCAGCAGCTTGGGAACTTCCGGTAGCACTGAAGCTTTCTTT. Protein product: CASSLGTSGSTEAFF.

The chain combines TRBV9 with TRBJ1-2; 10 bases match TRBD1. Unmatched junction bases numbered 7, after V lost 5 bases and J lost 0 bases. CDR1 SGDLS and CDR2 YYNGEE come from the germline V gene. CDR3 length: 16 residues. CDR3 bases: TGTGCCAGCAGTCTAGGACAGGGGGACCCTAACTATGGCTACACCTTC. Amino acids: CASSLGQGDPNYGYTF.

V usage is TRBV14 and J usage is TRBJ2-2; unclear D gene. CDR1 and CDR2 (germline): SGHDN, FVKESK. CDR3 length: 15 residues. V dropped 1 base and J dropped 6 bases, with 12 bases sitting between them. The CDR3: CASSQGRALAGELFF. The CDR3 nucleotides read TGTGCCAGCAGCCAAGGGCGAGCCCTTGCCGGGGAGCTGTTTTTT. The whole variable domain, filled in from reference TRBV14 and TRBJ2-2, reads EAGVTQFPSHSVIEKGQTVTLRCDPISGHDNLYWYRRVMGKEIKFLLHFVKESKQDESGMPNNRFLAERTGGTYSTLKVQPAELEDSGVYFCASSQGRALAGELFFGEGSRLTVL.

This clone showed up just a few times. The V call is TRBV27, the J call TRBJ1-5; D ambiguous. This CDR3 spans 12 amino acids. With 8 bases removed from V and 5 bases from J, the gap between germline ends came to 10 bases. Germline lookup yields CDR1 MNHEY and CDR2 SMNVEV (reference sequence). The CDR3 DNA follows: TGTGCCAGCGGGCCTACTTATCAGCCCCAGCATTTT. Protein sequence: CASGPTYQPQHF.

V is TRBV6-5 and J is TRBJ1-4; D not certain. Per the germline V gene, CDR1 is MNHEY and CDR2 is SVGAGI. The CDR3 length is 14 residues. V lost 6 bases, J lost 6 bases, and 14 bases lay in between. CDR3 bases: TGTGCCAGCAGAGTCCGCGGCGGTTATGAAAAACTGTTTTTT. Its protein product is CASRVRGGYEKLFF.